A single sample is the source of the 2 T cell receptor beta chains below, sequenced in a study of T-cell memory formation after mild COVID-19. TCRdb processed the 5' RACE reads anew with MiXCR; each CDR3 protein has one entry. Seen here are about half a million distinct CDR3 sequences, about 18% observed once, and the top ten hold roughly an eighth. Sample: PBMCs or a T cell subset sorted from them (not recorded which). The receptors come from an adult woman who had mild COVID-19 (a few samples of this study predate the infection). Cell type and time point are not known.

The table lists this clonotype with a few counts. CDR3 DNA: TGCGCCAGCAGCCAAGACAGGGAGGTAGCAGGAGAGAAAGAGACCCAGTACTTC. Encoded protein: CASSQDREVAGEKETQYF. The genes are TRBV4-1 and TRBJ2-5, with D possibly TRBD2 on 6 matching bases. Germline V CDR1 and CDR2: MGHRA, YSYEKL. V was cut by 0 bases and J by 3 bases, with 20 bases left in between. This CDR3 contains 18 residues.

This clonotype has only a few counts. The CDR3 here is CASSFGQGFGYTF. In DNA, the CDR3 is TGTGCCAGCAGTTTCGGGCAGGGGTTTGGCTACACCTTC. This rearrangement joins TRBV12-3 or TRBV12-4 to TRBJ1-2, with D perhaps matching TRBD1 (6 bases). Trimming cost V 3 bases and J 7 bases, with 12 bases left between them. The CDR3 runs 13 residues.